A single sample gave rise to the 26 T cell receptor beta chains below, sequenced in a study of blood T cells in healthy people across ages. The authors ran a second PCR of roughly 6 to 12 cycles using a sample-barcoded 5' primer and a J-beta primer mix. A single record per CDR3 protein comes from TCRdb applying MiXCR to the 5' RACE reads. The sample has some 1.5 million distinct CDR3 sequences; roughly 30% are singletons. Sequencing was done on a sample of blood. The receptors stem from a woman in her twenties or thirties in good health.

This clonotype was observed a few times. The CDR3 here is CSAKDGVFQETQYF. For the CDR3, the DNA is TGCAGTGCTAAGGACGGAGTTTTTCAAGAGACCCAGTACTTC. V and J are TRBV20-1 and TRBJ2-5; D uncertain. Trimming removed 4 bases from V and 2 bases from J, with 14 bases in between. Germline lookup yields CDR1 DFQATT and CDR2 SNEGSKA (reference sequence). CDR3 size: 14 residues.

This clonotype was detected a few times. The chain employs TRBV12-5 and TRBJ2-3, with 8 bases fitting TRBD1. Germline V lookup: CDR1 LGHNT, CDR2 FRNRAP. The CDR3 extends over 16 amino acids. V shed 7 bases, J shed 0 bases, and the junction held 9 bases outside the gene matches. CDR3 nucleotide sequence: TGTGCTAGTGCTCCCCCCAGGGGGCCTAGCACAGATACGCAGTATTTT. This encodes CASAPPRGPSTDTQYF.

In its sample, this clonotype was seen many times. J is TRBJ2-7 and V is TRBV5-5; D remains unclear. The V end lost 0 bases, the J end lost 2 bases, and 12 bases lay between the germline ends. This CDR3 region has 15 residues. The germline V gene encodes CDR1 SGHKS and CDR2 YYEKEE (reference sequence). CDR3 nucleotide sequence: TGTGCCAGCAGCTTGGCCCAGACCACGGCCTACGAGCAGTACTTC. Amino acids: CASSLAQTTAYEQYF.

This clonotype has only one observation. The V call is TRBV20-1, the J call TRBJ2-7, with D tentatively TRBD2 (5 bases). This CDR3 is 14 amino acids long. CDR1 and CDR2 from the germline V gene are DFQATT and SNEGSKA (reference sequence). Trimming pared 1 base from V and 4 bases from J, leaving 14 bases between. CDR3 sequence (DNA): TGCAGTGCTAGAGGATCCGGGGAGAAGTACGAGCAGTACTTC. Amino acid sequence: CSARGSGEKYEQYF.

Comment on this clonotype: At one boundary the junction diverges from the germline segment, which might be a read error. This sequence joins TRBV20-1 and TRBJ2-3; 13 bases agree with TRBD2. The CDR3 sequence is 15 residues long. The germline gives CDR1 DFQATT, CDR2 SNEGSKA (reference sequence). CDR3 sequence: CSASTSGGGTDTRYF. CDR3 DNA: TGCAGTGCTAGCACTAGCGGGGGGGGCACAGATACGCGGTATTTT.

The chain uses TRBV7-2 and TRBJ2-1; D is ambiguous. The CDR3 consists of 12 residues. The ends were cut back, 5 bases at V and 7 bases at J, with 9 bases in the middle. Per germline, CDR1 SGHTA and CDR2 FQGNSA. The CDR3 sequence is CASSHPWNEQFF. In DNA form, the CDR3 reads TGTGCCAGCAGCCACCCTTGGAATGAGCAGTTCTTC. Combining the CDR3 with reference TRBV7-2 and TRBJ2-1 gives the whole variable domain GAGVSQSPSNKVTEKGKDVELRCDPISGHTALYWYRQSLGQGLEFLIYFQGNSAPDKSGLPSDRFSAERTGGSVSTLTIQRTQQEDSAVYLCASSHPWNEQFFGPGTRLTVL.

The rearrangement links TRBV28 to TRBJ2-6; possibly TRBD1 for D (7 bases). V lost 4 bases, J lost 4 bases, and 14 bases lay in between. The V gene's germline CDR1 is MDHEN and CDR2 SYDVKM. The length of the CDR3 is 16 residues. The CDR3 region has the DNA TGTGCCAGCAGTTCAGGAGGGGGCGCAGGGGCCAACGTCCTGACTTTC. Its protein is CASSSGGGAGANVLTF.

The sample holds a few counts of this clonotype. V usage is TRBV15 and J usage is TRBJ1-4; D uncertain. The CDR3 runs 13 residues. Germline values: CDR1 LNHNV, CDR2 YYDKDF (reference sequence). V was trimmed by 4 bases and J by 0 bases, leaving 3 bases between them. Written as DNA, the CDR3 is TGTGCCACCAGCACTGCAACTAATGAAAAACTGTTTTTT. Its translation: CATSTATNEKLFF. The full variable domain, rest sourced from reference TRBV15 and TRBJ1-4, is DAMVIQNPRYQVTQFGKPVTLSCSQTLNHNVMYWYQQKSSQAPKLLFHYYDKDFNNEADTPDNFQSRRPNTSFCFLDIRSPGLGDTAMYLCATSTATNEKLFFGSGTQLSVL.

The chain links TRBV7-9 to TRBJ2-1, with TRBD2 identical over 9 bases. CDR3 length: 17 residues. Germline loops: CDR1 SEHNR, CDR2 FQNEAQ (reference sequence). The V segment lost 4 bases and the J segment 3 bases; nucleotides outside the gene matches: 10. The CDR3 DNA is TGTGCCAGCAGCTCCCTGGGGGCGGGAGGGAGCTACAATGAGCAGTTCTTC. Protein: CASSSLGAGGSYNEQFF.

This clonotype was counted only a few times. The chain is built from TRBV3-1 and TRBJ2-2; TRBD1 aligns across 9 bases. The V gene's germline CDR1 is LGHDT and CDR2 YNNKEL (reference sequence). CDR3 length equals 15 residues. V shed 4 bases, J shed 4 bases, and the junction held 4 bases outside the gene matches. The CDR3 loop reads CASSLRQGVTGELFF. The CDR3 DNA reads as TGTGCCAGCAGCCTACGACAGGGGGTCACCGGGGAGCTGTTTTTT.

CDR3 region: CATSDSLAGGNEQYF. CDR3 nucleotides: TGTGCCACCAGTGATTCCCTAGCGGGAGGTAATGAGCAGTACTTC. The chain has TRBV24-1 and TRBJ2-5; 11 bases fit TRBD2. Germline trimming cut 2 bases from V and 11 bases from J; bases unmatched to any gene: 9. The V gene's germline CDR1 is KGHDR and CDR2 SFDVKD. The CDR3 loop spans 15 amino acids.

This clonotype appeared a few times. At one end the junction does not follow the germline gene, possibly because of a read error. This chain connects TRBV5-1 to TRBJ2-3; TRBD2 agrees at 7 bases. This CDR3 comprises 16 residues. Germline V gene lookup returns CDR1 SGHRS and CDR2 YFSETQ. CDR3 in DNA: TGTGCCAGCAGTTTAGCGGGTGGTGGGAGCACAGATACGCAGTATTTT. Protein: CASSLAGGGSTDTQYF.

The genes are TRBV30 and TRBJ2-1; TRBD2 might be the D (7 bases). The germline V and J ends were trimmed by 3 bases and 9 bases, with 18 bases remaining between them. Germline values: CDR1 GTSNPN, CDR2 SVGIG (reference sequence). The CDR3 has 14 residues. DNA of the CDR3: TGTGCCTGGAGCCCACTGGGGGGGCGGGCTGAGCAGTTCTTC. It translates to CAWSPLGGRAEQFF. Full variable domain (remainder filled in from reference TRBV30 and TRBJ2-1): SQTIHQWPATLVQPVGSPLSLECTVEGTSNPNLYWYRQAAGRGLQLLFYSVGIGQISSEVPQNLSASRPQDRQFILSSKKLLLSDSGFYLCAWSPLGGRAEQFFGPGTRLTVL.

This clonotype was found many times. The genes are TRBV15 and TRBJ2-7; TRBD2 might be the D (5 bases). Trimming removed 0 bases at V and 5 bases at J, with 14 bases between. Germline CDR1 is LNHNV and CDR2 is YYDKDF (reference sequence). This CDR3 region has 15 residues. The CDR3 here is CATSRDRTDLNEQYF. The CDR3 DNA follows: TGTGCCACCAGCAGAGACCGGACTGATCTCAACGAGCAGTACTTC.

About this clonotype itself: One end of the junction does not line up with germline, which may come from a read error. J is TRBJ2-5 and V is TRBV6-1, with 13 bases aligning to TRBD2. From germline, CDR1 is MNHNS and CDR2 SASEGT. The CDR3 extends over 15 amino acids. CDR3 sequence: CAITTSGRAAETQNF. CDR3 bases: TGTGCCATCACTACTAGCGGGAGGGCGGCAGAGACCCAGAACTTC.

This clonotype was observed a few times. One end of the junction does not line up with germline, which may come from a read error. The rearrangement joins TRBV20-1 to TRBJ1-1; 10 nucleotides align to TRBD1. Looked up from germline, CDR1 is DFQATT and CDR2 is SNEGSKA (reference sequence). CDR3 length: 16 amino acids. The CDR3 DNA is TGTAGTGCTAGAGATCGGGACAGGGGATTGAACACTGAAGCTTTCTTT. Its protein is CSARDRDRGLNTEAFF.

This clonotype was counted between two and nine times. The CDR3 spells CASSPLRLAGGDETQYF. The CDR3 DNA is TGTGCCAGCAGCCCCCTACGACTAGCGGGGGGTGATGAGACCCAGTACTTC. The chain uses TRBV28 and TRBJ2-7; TRBD2 matches at 13 bases. The J call may be in error: the DNA end matches TRBJ2-5 better. This CDR3 is 17 amino acids long. Looked up from germline, CDR1 is MDHEN and CDR2 is SYDVKM.

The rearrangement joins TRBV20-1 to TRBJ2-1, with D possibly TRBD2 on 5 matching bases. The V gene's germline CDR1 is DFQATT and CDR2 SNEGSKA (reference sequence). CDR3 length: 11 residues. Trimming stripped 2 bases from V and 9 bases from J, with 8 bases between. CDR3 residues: CSARSEGEQFF. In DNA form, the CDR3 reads TGCAGTGCTAGAAGCGAGGGTGAGCAGTTCTTC.

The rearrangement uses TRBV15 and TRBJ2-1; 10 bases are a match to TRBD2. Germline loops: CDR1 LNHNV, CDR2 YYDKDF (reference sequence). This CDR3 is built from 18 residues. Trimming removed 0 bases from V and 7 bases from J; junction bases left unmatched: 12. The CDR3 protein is CATSRDEASGGPTNEQFF. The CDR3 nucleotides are TGTGCCACCAGCAGAGATGAGGCTAGCGGGGGCCCCACAAATGAGCAGTTCTTC.

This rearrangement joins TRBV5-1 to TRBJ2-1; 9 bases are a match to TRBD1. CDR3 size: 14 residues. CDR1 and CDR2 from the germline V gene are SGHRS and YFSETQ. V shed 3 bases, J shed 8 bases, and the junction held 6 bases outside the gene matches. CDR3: CASSSGTGWDEQFF. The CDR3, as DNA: TGCGCCAGCAGCTCGGGGACAGGGTGGGATGAGCAGTTCTTC.

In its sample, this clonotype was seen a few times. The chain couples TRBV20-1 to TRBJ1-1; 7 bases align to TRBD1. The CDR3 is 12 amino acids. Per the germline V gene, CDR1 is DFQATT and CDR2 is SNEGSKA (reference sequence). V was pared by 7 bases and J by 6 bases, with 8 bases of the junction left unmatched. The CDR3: CSVPDRYAEAFF. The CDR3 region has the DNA TGCAGTGTTCCGGACAGGTACGCTGAAGCTTTCTTT.

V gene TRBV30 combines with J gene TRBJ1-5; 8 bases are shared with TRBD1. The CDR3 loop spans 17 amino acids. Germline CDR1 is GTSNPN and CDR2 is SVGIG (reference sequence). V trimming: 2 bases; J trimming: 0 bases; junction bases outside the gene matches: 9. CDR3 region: CAWSSQGARDSNQPQHF. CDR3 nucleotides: TGTGCCTGGAGTTCCCAGGGGGCCAGGGATAGCAATCAGCCCCAGCATTTT. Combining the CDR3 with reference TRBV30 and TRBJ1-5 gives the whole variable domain SQTIHQWPATLVQPVGSPLSLECTVEGTSNPNLYWYRQAAGRGLQLLFYSVGIGQISSEVPQNLSASRPQDRQFILSSKKLLLSDSGFYLCAWSSQGARDSNQPQHFGDGTRLSIL.

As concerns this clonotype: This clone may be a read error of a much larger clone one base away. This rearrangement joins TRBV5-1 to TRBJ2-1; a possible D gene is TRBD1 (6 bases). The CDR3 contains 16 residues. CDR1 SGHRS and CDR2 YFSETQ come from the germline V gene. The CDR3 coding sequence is TGCGCCAGCAGCTTGTGGGGGCAGAGCTCCTACAATGAGCAGCTCTTC. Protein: CASSLWGQSSYNEQLF.

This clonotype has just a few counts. The CDR3 sequence: CASSQDPQGLTDTQYF. CDR3 nucleotides: TGCGCCAGCAGCCAAGATCCCCAGGGGCTTACAGATACGCAGTATTTT. The V gene is TRBV4-3, the J gene TRBJ2-3; possible D gene TRBD1, 6 bases. This CDR3 is 16 amino acids long. Between the trimmed V and J ends, which lost 0 bases and 3 bases, there was a span of 13 bases. The germline gives CDR1 LGHNA, CDR2 YSLEER.

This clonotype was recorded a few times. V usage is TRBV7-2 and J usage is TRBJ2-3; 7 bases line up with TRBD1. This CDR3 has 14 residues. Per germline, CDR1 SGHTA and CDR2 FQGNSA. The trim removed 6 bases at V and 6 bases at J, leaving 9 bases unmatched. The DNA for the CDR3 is TGTGCCAGCAGTTTCCAGGGGGATTCGGATACGCAGTATTTT. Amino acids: CASSFQGDSDTQYF. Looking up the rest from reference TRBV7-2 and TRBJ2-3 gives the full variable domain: GAGVSQSPSNKVTEKGKDVELRCDPISGHTALYWYRQSLGQGLEFLIYFQGNSAPDKSGLPSDRFSAERTGGSVSTLTIQRTQQEDSAVYLCASSFQGDSDTQYFGPGTRLTVL.

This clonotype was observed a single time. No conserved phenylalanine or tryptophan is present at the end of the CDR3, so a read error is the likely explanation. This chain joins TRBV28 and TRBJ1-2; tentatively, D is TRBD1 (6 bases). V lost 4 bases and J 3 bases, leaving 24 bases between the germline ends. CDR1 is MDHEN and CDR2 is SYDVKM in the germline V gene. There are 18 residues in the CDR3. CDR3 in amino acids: CASSSFPGRAGEDYGYTV. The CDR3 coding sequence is TGTGCCAGCAGTTCTTTCCCGGGTCGGGCAGGGGAGGACTATGGCTACACCGTC.